Included here is one TCR beta chain sequence, with context. Its target is not known. The sample originates from a study of cytomegalovirus exposure and HLA in healthy donors. Whole-study findings and limits: There were some public TCRs occurring in many donors, but most TCR sequences were rare. Most subjects had HLA-A and HLA-B alleles reportedly predicted accurately by TCR beta sequences. Sequence variants that were highly shared formed a cluster that was likely a sequencing artifact. Solely CMV serostatus was available to characterize immune exposure.

The PCR used 60 Vbeta and 13 Jbeta primers. TCRdb's copy holds only in-frame clones and misses some; the assay was immunoSEQ multiplex PCR. The sample lists approximately 51,000 clones, 70% to 80% occurring once. The TCR comes from a man between 25 and 39 years old in good health and CMV-seronegative. The sequenced material came from PBMCs.

As DNA, the CDR3 is TGCGCCAGCAGCCAAGACAGGGTGGTAAGCTATGGCTACACCTTC. It codes for CASSQDRVVSYGYTF. V and J are TRBV4-1 and TRBJ1-2, with D possibly being TRBD1 (5 bases). This CDR3 spans 15 amino acids. V lost 0 bases and J lost 4, with 12 bases in between. The germline V gene encodes CDR1 MGHRA and CDR2 YSYEKL.